This paragraph covers one TCR beta chain sequence. Germline CDR1 MDHEN, CDR2 SYDVKM. The V end lost 5 bases, the J end lost 11 bases, and 22 bases lay between the germline ends. The CDR3 totals 16 residues. Only in-frame clones appear in the TCRdb table, and some are missing; sequencing was by immunoSEQ multiplex PCR. This sample carries over 110,000 clones, 87% of them seen once, and the ten largest clones take 11%. This specimen belongs to a study of blood T cell repertoires in COVID-19. The wider study: COVID-19 samples collected from the United States, Italy and Spain covered acute and convalescent phases.

Donors in Cohort 3 counted as recovered after two negative PCRs, clearance, or symptom resolution. The specimen sequenced was PBMCs or T cells enriched from blood (not recorded which). The chain combines TRBV28 with TRBJ1-6; the D gene is possibly TRBD1 (6 bases). The sequence derives from a man in his sixties who had recovered from COVID-19. The CDR3 is CASSPRGGQRYPPLHF. CDR3 coding DNA: TGTGCCAGCAGTCCCCGGGGGGGCCAGCGGTACCCACCCCTCCACTTT.